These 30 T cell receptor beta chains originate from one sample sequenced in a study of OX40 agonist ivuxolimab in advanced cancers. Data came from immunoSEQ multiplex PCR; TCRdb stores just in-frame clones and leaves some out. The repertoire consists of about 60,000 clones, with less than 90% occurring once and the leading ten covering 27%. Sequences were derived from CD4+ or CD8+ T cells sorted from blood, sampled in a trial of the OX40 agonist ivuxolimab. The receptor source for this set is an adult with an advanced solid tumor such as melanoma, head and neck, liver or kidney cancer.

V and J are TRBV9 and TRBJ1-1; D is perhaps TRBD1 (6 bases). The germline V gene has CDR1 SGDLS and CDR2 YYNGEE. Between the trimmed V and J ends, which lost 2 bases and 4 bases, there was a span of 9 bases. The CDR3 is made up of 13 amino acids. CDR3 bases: TGTGCCAGCAGCGTGAAAGGGGGCACTGAAGCTTTCTTT. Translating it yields CASSVKGGTEAFF.

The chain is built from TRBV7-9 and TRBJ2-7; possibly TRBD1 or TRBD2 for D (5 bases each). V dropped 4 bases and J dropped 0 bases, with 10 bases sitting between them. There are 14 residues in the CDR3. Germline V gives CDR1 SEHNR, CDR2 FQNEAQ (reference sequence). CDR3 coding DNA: TGTGCCAGCAGCTCCCGGGACCCCTCCTACGAGCAGTACTTC. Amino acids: CASSSRDPSYEQYF.

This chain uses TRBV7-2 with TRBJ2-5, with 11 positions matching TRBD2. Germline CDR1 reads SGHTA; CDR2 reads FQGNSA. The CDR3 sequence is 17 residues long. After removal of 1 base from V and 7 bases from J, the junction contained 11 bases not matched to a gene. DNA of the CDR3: TGTGCCAGCAGCTTAGTGGCCCTGACTAGCGGGGAAGTGACCCAGTACTTC. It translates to CASSLVALTSGEVTQYF.

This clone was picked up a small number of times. Here the CDR3 reads CASSELLAGTYEQYF. In DNA, the CDR3 is TGTGCCAGCAGTGAATTACTAGCGGGGACCTACGAGCAGTACTTC. The V and J genes are TRBV2 and TRBJ2-7; 10 bases map to TRBD2. Trimming at V came to 2 bases and at J to 2 bases, leaving 3 bases not matched to a gene. CDR3 length: 15 amino acids. Germline assignment: CDR1 SNHLY and CDR2 FYNNEI.

For the CDR3, the DNA is TGCAGCGTTGCGCCACAGGGGATCGTTACAGATACGCAGTATTTT. As protein: CSVAPQGIVTDTQYF. V and J are TRBV29-1 and TRBJ2-3; 7 nucleotides line up with TRBD1. The length of the CDR3 is 15 residues. V lost 4 bases and J lost 3; bases outside the gene matches: 10. In germline, CDR1 is SQVTM, CDR2 ANQGSEA.

This CDR3 reads CASSLDNNYGYTF. The CDR3 DNA reads TGTGCCAGCAGCTTGGACAATAACTATGGCTACACCTTC. This chain uses TRBV5-6 with TRBJ1-2; D gene ambiguous. The CDR3 contains 13 residues. In germline, CDR1 is SGHDT, CDR2 YYEEEE. The V end lost 0 bases, the J end lost 1 base, and 4 bases lay between the germline ends.

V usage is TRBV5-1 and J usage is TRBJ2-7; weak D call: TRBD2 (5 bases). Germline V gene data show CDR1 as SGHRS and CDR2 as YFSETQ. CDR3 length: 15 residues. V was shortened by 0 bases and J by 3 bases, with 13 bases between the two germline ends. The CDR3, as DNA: TGCGCCAGCAGCTTGGGGTTTGGAGCGGACTACGAGCAGTACTTC. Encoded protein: CASSLGFGADYEQYF.

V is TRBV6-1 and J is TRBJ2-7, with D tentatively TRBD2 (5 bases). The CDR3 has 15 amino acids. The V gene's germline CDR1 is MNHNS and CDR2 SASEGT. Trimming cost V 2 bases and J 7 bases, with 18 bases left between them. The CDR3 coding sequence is TGTGCCAGCAGTGAAATGGGCGGGTCTCCTTGGGAGCAGTACTTC. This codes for CASSEMGGSPWEQYF.

CDR3 DNA sequence: TGTGCCAGCAGTTTAATGGTTCCGAGACAACCTAAAGATTTCCAGTACTTC. Translated: CASSLMVPRQPKDFQYF. V is TRBV28 and J is TRBJ2-5; D remains unclear. In germline, CDR1 is MDHEN, CDR2 SYDVKM. The V end was cut by 2 bases, the J end by 10 bases, with 26 bases between. The CDR3 is made up of 17 amino acids.

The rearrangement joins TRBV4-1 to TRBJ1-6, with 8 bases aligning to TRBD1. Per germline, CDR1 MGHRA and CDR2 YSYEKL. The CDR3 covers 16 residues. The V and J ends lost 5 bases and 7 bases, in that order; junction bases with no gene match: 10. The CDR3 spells CASSDLTGVRNSPLHF. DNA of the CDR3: TGCGCCAGCAGCGACCTGACAGGGGTTCGAAATTCACCCCTCCACTTT.

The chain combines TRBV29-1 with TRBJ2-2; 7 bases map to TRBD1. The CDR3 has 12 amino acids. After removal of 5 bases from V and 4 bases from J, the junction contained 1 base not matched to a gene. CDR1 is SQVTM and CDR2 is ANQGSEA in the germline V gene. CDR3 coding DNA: TGCAGCGTTACAGGGGCCACCGGGGAGCTGTTTTTT. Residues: CSVTGATGELFF.

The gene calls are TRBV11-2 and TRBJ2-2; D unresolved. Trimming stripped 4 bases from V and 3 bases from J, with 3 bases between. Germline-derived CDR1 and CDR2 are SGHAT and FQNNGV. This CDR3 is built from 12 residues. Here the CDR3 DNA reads TGTGCCAGCAGCTCCTACACCGGGGAGCTGTTTTTT. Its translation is CASSSYTGELFF.

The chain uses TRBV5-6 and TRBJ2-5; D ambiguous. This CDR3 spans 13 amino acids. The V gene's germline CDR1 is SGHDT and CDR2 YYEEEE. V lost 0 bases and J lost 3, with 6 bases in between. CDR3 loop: CASSLVPKETQYF. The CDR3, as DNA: TGTGCCAGCAGCTTGGTACCGAAAGAGACCCAGTACTTC.

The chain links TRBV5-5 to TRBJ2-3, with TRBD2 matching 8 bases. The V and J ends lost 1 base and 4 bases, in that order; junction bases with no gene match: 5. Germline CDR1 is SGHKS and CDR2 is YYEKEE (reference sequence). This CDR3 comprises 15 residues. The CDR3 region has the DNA TGTGCCAGCAGCTTGTTCACGGGGGGGCCAGATACGCAGTATTTT. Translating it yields CASSLFTGGPDTQYF.

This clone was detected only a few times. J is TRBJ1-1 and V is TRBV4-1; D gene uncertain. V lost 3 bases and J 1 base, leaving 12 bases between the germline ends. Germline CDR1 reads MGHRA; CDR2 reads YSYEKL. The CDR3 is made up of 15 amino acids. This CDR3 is CASSQPRRGNTEAFF. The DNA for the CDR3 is TGCGCCAGCAGCCAGCCACGTCGCGGGAACACTGAAGCTTTCTTT.

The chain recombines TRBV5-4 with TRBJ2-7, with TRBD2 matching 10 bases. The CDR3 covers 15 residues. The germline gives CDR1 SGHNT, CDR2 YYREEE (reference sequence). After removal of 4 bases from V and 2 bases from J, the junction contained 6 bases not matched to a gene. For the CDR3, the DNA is TGTGCCAGCAGCCGCTCTAGCGGGAGTGCCTACGAGCAGTACTTC. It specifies CASSRSSGSAYEQYF. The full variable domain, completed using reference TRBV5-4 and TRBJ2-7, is ETGVTQSPTHLIKTRGQQVTLRCSSQSGHNTVSWYQQALGQGPQFIFQYYREEENGRGNFPPRFSGLQFPNYSSELNVNALELDDSALYLCASSRSSGSAYEQYFGPGTRLTVT.

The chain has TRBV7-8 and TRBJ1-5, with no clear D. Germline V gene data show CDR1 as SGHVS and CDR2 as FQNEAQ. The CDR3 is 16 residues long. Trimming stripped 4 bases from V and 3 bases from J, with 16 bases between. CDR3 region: CASSSTYVDDNQPQHF. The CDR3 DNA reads TGTGCCAGCAGCTCTACCTACGTCGACGACAATCAGCCCCAGCATTTT.

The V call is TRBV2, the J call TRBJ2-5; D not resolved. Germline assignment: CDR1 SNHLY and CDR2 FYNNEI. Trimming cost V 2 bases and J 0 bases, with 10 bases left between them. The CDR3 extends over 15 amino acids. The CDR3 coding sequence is TGTGCCAGCAGTGAATGGGGTGGCCACCAAGAGACCCAGTACTTC. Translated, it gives CASSEWGGHQETQYF.

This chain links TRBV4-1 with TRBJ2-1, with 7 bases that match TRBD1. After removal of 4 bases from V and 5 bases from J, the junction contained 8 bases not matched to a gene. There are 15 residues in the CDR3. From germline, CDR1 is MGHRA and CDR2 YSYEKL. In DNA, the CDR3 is TGCGCCAGCAGCCCTAGGGGGCTAGGGAACAATGAGCAGTTCTTC. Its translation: CASSPRGLGNNEQFF.

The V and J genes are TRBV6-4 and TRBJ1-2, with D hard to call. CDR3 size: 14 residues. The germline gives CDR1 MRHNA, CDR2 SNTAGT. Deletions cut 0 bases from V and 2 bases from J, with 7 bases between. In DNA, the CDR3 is TGTGCCAGCAGTGACTCGAACCGGAACTATGGCTACACCTTC. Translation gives CASSDSNRNYGYTF.

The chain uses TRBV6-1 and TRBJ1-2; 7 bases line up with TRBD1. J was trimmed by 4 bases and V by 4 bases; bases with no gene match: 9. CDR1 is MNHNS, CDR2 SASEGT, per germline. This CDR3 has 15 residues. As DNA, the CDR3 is TGTGCCAGCAGTGCCCATACAGGGGCGGGCTATGGCTACACCTTC. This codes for CASSAHTGAGYGYTF.

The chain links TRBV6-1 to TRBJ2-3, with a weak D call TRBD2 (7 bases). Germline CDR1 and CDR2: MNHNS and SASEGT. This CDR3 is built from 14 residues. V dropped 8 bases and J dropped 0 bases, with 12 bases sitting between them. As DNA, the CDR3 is TGTGCCAGCCGGGCGGGGGCCAGCACAGATACGCAGTATTTT. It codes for CASRAGASTDTQYF.

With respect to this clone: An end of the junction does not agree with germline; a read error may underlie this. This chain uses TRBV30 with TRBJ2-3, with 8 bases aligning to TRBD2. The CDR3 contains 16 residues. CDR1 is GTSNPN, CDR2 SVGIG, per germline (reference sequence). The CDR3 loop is CAFSSGIFIRTDMQYF. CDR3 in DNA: TGTGCCTTTAGTAGCGGGATATTTATTCGGACAGATATGCAGTATTTT.

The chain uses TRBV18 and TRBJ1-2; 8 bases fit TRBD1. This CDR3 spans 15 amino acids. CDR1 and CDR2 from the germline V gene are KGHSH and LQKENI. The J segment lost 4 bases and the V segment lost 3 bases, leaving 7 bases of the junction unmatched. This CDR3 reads CASSPGTGATYGYTF. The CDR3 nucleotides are TGTGCCAGCTCACCGGGGACAGGAGCCACCTATGGCTACACCTTC.

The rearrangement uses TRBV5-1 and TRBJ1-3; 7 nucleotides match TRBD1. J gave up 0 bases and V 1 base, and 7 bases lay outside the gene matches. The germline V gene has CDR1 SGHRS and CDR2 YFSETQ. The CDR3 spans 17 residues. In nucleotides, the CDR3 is TGCGCCAGCAGCTTGACCGGGGGACAGAGCTCTGGAAACACCATATATTTT. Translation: CASSLTGGQSSGNTIYF.

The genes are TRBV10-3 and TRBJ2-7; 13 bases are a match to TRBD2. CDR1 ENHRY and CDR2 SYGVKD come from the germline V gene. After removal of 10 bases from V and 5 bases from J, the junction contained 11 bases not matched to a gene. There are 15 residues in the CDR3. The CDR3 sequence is CATRYGLAGDHEQYF. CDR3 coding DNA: TGTGCCACCCGGTACGGACTAGCGGGAGACCACGAGCAGTACTTC.

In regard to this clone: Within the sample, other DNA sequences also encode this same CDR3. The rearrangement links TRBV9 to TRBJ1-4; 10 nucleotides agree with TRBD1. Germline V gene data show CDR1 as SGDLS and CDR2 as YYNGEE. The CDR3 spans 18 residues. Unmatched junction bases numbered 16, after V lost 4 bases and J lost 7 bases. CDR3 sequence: CASSPRPGTGVGREKLFF. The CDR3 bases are TGTGCCAGCAGCCCCCGACCCGGGACAGGGGTGGGTCGTGAAAAACTGTTTTTT. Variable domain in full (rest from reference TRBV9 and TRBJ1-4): DSGVTQTPKHLITATGQRVTLRCSPRSGDLSVYWYQQSLDQGLQFLIQYYNGEERAKGNILERFSAQQFPDLHSELNLSSLELGDSALYFCASSPRPGTGVGREKLFFGSGTQLSVL.

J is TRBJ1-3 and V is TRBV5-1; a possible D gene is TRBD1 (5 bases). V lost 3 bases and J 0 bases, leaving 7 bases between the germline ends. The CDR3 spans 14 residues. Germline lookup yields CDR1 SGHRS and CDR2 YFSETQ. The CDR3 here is CASSWDGSGNTIYF. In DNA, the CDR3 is TGCGCCAGCAGCTGGGACGGCTCTGGAAACACCATATATTTT.

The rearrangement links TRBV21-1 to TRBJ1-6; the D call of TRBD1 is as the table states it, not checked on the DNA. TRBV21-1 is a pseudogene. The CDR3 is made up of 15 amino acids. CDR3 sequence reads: CASSPRDNRNSPLHF. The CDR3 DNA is TGTGCCAGCAGCCCCCGGGACAACCGTAATTCACCCCTCCACTTT.

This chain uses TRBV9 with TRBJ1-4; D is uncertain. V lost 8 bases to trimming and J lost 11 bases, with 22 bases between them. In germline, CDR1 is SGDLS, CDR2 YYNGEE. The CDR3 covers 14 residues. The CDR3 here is CARPSGSAGNKLFF. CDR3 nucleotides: TGTGCCAGACCCTCCGGGTCTGCGGGGAACAAACTGTTTTTT. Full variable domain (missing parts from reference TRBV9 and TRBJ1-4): DSGVTQTPKHLITATGQRVTLRCSPRSGDLSVYWYQQSLDQGLQFLIQYYNGEERAKGNILERFSAQQFPDLHSELNLSSLELGDSALYFCARPSGSAGNKLFFGSGTQLSVL.